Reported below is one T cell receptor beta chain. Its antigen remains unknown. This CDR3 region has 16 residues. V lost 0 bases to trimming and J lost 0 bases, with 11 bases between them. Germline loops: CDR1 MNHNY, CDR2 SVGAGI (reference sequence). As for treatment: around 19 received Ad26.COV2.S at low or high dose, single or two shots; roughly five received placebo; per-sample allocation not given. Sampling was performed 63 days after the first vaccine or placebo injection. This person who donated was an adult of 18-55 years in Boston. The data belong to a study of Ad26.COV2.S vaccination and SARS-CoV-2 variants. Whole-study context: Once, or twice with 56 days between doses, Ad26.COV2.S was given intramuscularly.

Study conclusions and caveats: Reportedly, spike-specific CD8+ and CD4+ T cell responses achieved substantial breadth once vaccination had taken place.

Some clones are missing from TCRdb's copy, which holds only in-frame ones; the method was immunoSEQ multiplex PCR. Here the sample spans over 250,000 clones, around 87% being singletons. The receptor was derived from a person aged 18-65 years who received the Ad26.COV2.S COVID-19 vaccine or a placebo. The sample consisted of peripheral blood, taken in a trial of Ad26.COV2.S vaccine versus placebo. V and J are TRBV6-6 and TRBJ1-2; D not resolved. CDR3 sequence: CASSYSGQPPNYGYTF. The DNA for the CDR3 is TGTGCCAGCAGTTACTCCGGGCAGCCCCCTAACTATGGCTACACCTTC.